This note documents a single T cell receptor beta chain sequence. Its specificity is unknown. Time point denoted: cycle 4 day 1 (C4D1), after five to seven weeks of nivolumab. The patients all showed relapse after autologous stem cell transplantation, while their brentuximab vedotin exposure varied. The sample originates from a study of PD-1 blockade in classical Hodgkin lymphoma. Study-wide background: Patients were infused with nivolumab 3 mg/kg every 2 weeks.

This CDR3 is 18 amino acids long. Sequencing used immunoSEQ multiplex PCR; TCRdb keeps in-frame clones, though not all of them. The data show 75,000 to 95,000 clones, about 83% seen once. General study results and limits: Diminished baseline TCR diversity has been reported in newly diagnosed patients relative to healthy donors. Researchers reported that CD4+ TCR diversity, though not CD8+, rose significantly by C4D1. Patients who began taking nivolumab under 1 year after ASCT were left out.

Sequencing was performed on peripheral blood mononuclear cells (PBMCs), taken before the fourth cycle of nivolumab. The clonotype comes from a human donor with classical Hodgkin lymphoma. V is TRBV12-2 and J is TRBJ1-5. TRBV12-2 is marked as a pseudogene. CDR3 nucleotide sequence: TGTGCAAGTCGCTTACGAGGGAGGAGACTCAATCTCAATCAGCCCCAGCATTTT. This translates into CASRLRGRRLNLNQPQHF.